This TCR beta chain was retrieved from a study of shared clonotypes between healthy human individuals. The V gene's germline CDR1 is PRHDT and CDR2 FYEKMQ (reference sequence). V lost 0 bases to trimming and J lost 5 bases, with 4 bases between them. This CDR3 region has 12 residues. Study observations and caveats: Deeper or shallower sequencing was expected to change how clonotypes are shared among donors.

Regarding this clone: Its matching antigen is unknown. Other DNA sequences in this specimen translate into the identical CDR3.

Positively selected for CCR7, the CD45RO-negative cells used as naive CD8 cells excluded terminally differentiated effector memory CD45RA+ cells. Here immunoSEQ multiplex PCR was the method, and the copy in TCRdb shows in-frame clones only, minus some. The table has a few million clones, over 85% seen once. This TCR was recovered from a man aged 18-30 years in good health. Some clones in this sample may be carry-over from other donors' samples. Sample: naive CD8+ T cells from PBMCs. J is TRBJ2-5 and V is TRBV13; no definite D call. The CDR3 coding sequence is TGTGCCAGCAGCTTAGGGGAGGAGACCCAGTACTTC. It specifies CASSLGEETQYF.